This TCR beta chain was identified during a study of regulatory T cells in long-lasting Graves disease. Study-level information: Newly diagnosed Graves' patients took antithyroid drugs under 3 months.

Sequencing libraries for TCR beta were prepared with iRepertoire HTBI primers and Arm-PCR of CDR3 regions. Each CDR3 protein is one row after TCRdb ran MiXCR on the multiplex PCR reads. The sample holds about 430,000 distinct CDR3 sequences, 15% seen once. Trimming removed 5 bases from V and 4 bases from J, with 16 bases in between. In germline, CDR1 is SGHNT, CDR2 YYREEE (reference sequence). CDR3 size: 15 residues. The time point is: newly diagnosed GD, antithyroid drugs for less than 3 months. PBMCs were the source of the RNA used for TCR sequencing. This clonotype was counted between two and nine times. This sample was also put to use in a study of T cells in Graves' hyperthyroidism and ophthalmopathy.

The chain joins TRBV5-4 to TRBJ1-3, with D possibly TRBD1 on 5 matching bases. This TCR derives from a woman aged 40 to 50 with Graves disease. This specimen was peripheral blood mononuclear cells (PBMCs), taken at new diagnosis, from a patient treated with antithyroid drugs. The CDR3 protein is CASRRRGTKGNTIYF. The CDR3 region has the DNA TGTGCCAGCAGAAGACGCGGGACTAAGGGAAACACCATATATTTT.